This T cell receptor (beta chain) came from a study of blood T cell repertoires in COVID-19. Study overall: There were acute and convalescent COVID-19 samples, and they came from the United States, Italy and Spain. PBMCs, B-cell-depleted T cells, or T cells were the source of the cDNA or gDNA that made up the material.

Enrolment of Seattle patients took place during active infection, and they were followed longitudinally. As originally analysed: Quantification of nucleated cells was approximated via reference gene primer amplification. TCRdb's table, derived via immunoSEQ multiplex PCR, lists solely in-frame clones and lacks some. V, J and clone size are those of that table, while D and trimming were read from the DNA. The repertoire holds 300,000 to 400,000 clones, over 70% seen once, with just under 6.5% in the top ten. Germline values: CDR1 LGHNA, CDR2 YNFKEQ. The length of the CDR3 is 16 residues. The ends lost 3 bases at V and 0 bases at J; junction bases unmatched: 6.

The sample consisted of peripheral blood. The receptor comes from a woman in her forties or fifties with COVID-19, enrolled during active disease. This sequence joins TRBV4-2 and TRBJ2-3, with 7 bases identical to TRBD1. CDR3 coding DNA: TGTGCCAGCAGCCAGGGACAGCTCCTTAGCACAGATACGCAGTATTTT. It encodes CASSQGQLLSTDTQYF.